These T cell receptor beta chains were read from a single sample in a study of a mutant IDH1 vaccine in newly diagnosed glioma. Data came from immunoSEQ multiplex PCR; TCRdb stores just in-frame clones and leaves some out. The data hold some 51,000 clones, with more than 70% observed a single time. Their recognized antigens are unknown. Specimen: PBMCs, collected from a glioma patient whose treatment included an IDH1 peptide vaccine. The receptors come from a man aged 45-65 years with glioma. CDR3s include the opening cysteine and the closing phenylalanine or tryptophan.

v_call	cdr3_aa
TRBV19	CASSGPDKEKLFF
TRBV6-5	CASSWTGGGAYNEQFF
TRBV10-1	CASSQGSGGAYEQYF
TRBV6-5	CASSPDPRVDGYTF
TRBV28	CASSLPRQGWETQYF
TRBV18	CASSPLRGNSYEQYF
TRBV9	CASSEGISYEQYF
TRBV9	CASSPRREAYEQYF
TRBV19	CASTISSRGTDTQYF
TRBV4-3	CASSQGNWRGAETQYF
TRBV5-6	CASSSSPVETQYF
TRBV10-1	CASSPGVGQPQHF
TRBV6-6	CASSYTEDTQYF
TRBV28	CASSLGGNVPIEQYF
TRBV6-5	CASISASGEETQYF
TRBV4-3	CASSQDRTGRPLYEQYF
TRBV29-1	CSVFHETQYF
TRBV14	CASSLPGARSNTGELFF
TRBV7-3	CASSPTGVNGEAFF
TRBV2	CASSESGYGYTF
TRBV4-3	CASSQDRRVSGYGYTF
TRBV11-2	CASSLEGGDNSPLHF
TRBV6-1	CASSDRTRGVEEPQHF
TRBV19	CASSPGTATNEKLFF
TRBV19	CASKVVSRSYEQYF
TRBV14	CASSQGDRGTNEKLFF
TRBV5-4	CASSLAGGNTIYF
TRBV7-9	CASSYPGQNTEAFF
TRBV6-5	CASSYEARGYEQYF
TRBV6-4	CASSASSVSYNEQFF
TRBV7-9	CASSPAGGQNIQYF
TRBV10-3	CAISERSADEGYTF
TRBV10-3	CATLDRAGSEAFF
TRBV19	CASSMAAGGEPLHF
TRBV5-5	CASSPGQGVSSGANVLTF
TRBV7-8	CASSHDSSANQPQHF
TRBV11-2	CASKGQANTEAFF
TRBV5-4	CASSTPSRAKETQYF
TRBV4-2	CASSQGRGVGNEQFF
TRBV27	CASSFGGETQYF
TRBV20-1	CSASSIGGYTF
TRBV5-6	CASSRTGVHQPQHF
TRBV25-1	CASSPSGFYGYTF
TRBV6-5	CASSSTGGASNQPQHF
TRBV27	CASSLRDDGTSGTDTQYF
TRBV6-1	CASSQGRGDGYTF
TRBV9	CASSVGGGQNQPQHF
TRBV7-7	CASSSMREETQYF
TRBV2	CASSEGPGREQYF
TRBV28	CASSYYRGRSNEKLFF
TRBV15	CATSVGRDSYQPQHF
TRBV9	CASSVGLAGDEQYF
TRBV7-2	CASSPDRDSSYNEQFF
TRBV7-9	CASTWGGQAYEQYF
TRBV7-9	CASSTPADRRSYEQYF
TRBV7-7	CASSLGGGGNNEQFF
TRBV2	CATRTGKGQETQYF
TRBV19	CASSKGQDIYGYTF
TRBV5-4	CASSSEARGQLNIQYF